This T cell receptor (beta chain) was obtained from a study of CD8+CD57+ T cells in acquired aplastic anemia. Study summary: Sorted CD4+ and CD8+ cells gave an average of approximately 3.4 ug of DNA.

Patients sequenced had flow cytometry evidence of CD8+CD57+ cell expansion. Every one of the patients had aplastic anemia (severe, acquired). This CDR3 region has 14 residues. The germline V gene has CDR1 MNHEY and CDR2 SMNVEV (reference sequence). The count of this clonotype is one. One end of the junction does not line up with germline, which may come from a read error. TCR beta VDJ and CDR3 were profiled, and genomic DNA was the template. A single record per CDR3 protein comes from TCRdb applying MiXCR to the reads. Of about 160,000 distinct CDR3 sequences listed, 40% to 55% are singletons. Specimen: sorted CD4+, CD8+, or CD8+CD57+ T cells (not recorded which) from PBMCs. This chain joins TRBV27 and TRBJ2-3; 7 bases align to TRBD2. This clonotype was obtained from a human donor with aplastic anemia. CDR3 sequence (DNA): TGTGCCAGCTCGACTAGCCCGAGCACAGATACGCAGTCTTTT. As protein: CASSTSPSTDTQSF.